These 5 T cell receptor beta chains came from one sample sequenced in a study of chemoradiotherapy in HPV16-positive cancers (dated by TCRdb to the early 2020s). The library was made by the immunoSEQ multiplex PCR assay. TCRdb stores this immuneACCESS table with in-frame sequences only. Part of the clones is absent; in the studies checked, under half of the shortfall reflects unresolved V genes, and no reason is known for the rest. This sample is represented by approximately 14,000 clones; about 91% of them were singletons. The ten largest make up approximately 3.5% of the sample. The sequencing used blood, collected from a patient who underwent chemoradiotherapy. All receptors come from a human donor with HPV-associated anogenital cancer.

V usage is TRBV19 and J usage is TRBJ1-1, with TRBD1 as a possible D gene (6 bases). This CDR3 spans 14 amino acids. V lost 5 bases and J lost 1, with 11 bases in between. Per the germline V gene, CDR1 is LNHDA and CDR2 is SQIVND (reference sequence). CDR3 coding DNA: TGTGCCAGTAGTCTACAGGGTGGGAACACTGAAGCTTTCTTT. Its protein is CASSLQGGNTEAFF.

In its sample, this clone was seen once. This chain connects TRBV7-9 to TRBJ1-1, with D uncertain. The V and J ends lost 1 base and 0 bases respectively, with 9 bases between them. The CDR3 consists of 15 residues. CDR1 and CDR2 (germline): SEHNR, FQNEAQ (reference sequence). The CDR3 nucleotides read TGTGCCAGCAGCTTAGACTTCGGAATGAACACTGAAGCTTTCTTT. Translating it yields CASSLDFGMNTEAFF.

The rearrangement uses TRBV7-9 and TRBJ1-1; D gene unclear. CDR1 and CDR2 from the germline V gene are SEHNR and FQNEAQ (reference sequence). Between the trimmed V and J ends, which lost 2 bases and 1 base, there was a span of 14 bases. The CDR3 loop spans 16 amino acids. In DNA form, the CDR3 reads TGTGCCAGCAGCTTATTTACGGGATCCGGGAACACTGAAGCTTTCTTT. Its translation: CASSLFTGSGNTEAFF.

This sequence joins TRBV4-2 and TRBJ1-1; D remains ambiguous. Trimming removed 2 bases at V and 5 bases at J, with 9 bases between. The CDR3 is 13 residues long. Germline V gives CDR1 LGHNA, CDR2 YNFKEQ. CDR3 nucleotide sequence: TGTGCCAGCAGCCAACGACTCGATACTGAAGCTTTCTTT. Amino acid sequence: CASSQRLDTEAFF.

J is TRBJ1-2 and V is TRBV6-9; 7 positions match TRBD1. CDR3 length: 13 residues. Trimming at V came to 5 bases and at J to 3 bases, leaving 3 bases not matched to a gene. The germline V gene encodes CDR1 MNHGY and CDR2 SVAAGI. CDR3 sequence (DNA): TGTGCCAGCAGTCCTGACAGGGACTATGGCTACACCTTC. This encodes CASSPDRDYGYTF.